The present T cell receptor beta chain was sequenced within a study of regulatory T cells in long-lasting Graves disease. Study-level results: Patients whose Graves' disease persisted exhibited lower TCR diversity than those newly diagnosed.

Sequencing libraries for TCR beta were prepared with iRepertoire HTBI primers and Arm-PCR of CDR3 regions. TCRdb used MiXCR to reprocess the multiplex PCR reads, holding one entry per CDR3 protein. The data hold some 410,000 distinct CDR3 sequences, with about 16% observed a single time. This CDR3 is built from 15 residues. Trimming at V came to 6 bases and at J to 1 base, leaving 10 bases not matched to a gene. Germline CDR1 DFQATT, CDR2 SNEGSKA (reference sequence). Time point specified: newly diagnosed GD, antithyroid drugs for less than 3 months. Generation of the TCR library employed RNA extracted from PBMCs. Remarks on this clonotype: Its target is unknown.

The same sample was also used in a study of T cells in Graves' hyperthyroidism and ophthalmopathy. Per that study: Thyroid ultrasound and orbital computed tomography, with clinical symptoms and serum thyroxine and TRAb, informed diagnoses. The model's output predicted ophthalmopathy at a median of approximately 6.5 months prior to onset.

The sequenced sample was peripheral blood mononuclear cells (PBMCs), obtained at new diagnosis, from a patient treated with antithyroid drugs. The V gene is TRBV20-1, the J gene TRBJ2-5; 8 nucleotides align to TRBD2. The sequence derives from a woman aged 25 to 39 with Graves disease. The CDR3, as DNA: TGCAGTGCCGTCCACAATAGCGGGACCCAAGAGACCCAGTACTTC. Its protein product is CSAVHNSGTQETQYF.